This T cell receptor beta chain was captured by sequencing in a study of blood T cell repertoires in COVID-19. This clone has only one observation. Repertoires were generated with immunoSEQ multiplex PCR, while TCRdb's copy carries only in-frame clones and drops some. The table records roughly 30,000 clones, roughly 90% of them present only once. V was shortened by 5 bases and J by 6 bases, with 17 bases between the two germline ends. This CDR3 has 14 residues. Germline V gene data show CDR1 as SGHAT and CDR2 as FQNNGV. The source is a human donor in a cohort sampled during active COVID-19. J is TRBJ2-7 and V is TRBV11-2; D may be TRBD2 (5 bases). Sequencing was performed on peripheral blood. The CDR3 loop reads CASSITRTGFEQYF. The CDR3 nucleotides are TGTGCCAGCAGCATCACACGGACGGGGTTCGAGCAGTACTTC.